Sequencing of this TCR gamma chain was carried out in a study of Vδ1+ human thymocytes. Findings and limits, study-wide: Thymic TRG and TRD repertoires appeared highly polyclonal, with Gaussian CDR3 length distributions. Unlike peripheral blood Vdelta1+ controls, thymic delta-chain sequences included roughly 22% Vdelta2 and few Vdelta3.

Sequences come from RNA converted to cDNA by reverse transcription. The CDR3 regions were amplified by multiplex PCR from V-gene primers to a constant-region primer. TCRdb re-identified clones in the multiplex PCR reads via CATT. The sample lists some 37,000 gamma-chain clones, around 20% occurring once. With respect to this clone: Its antigen remains unidentified.

The J segment lost 11 bases and the V segment lost 4 bases, leaving 5 bases of the junction unmatched. This CDR3 spans 10 amino acids. Germline loops: CDR1 EGSNGY, CDR2 YDSYNSKV. Alphabeta T cells were depleted, then CD3+ Vdelta1+ Vdelta2- thymocytes were FACS-sorted. The chain couples TRGV2 to TRGJ1 or TRGJ2. Sequenced input: Vdelta1+ gamma-delta thymocytes from the thymus. Subset specified: FACS-sorted CD3+ TCRalphabeta- TCRVdelta1+ TCRVdelta2- thymocytes. The sequence was collected from a girl under two years old who had congenital heart surgery. The chain's CDR3 is CATWEGQKLF. CDR3 coding DNA: TGTGCCACCTGGGAGGGACAGAAACTCTTT.